This is a list of T cell receptor beta chains from one sample in a study of cytomegalovirus exposure and HLA in healthy donors. Measured with immunoSEQ multiplex PCR; TCRdb has only the in-frame clones, and not every one. Among some 120,000 clones listed, 74% were seen once. Specimen: PBMCs. These receptors came from a human donor in good health. Each CDR3 is given with its conserved first and last residue. The order of the fields is clone size, J gene, CDR3 length, D gene, V gene, CDR3 DNA, CDR3 protein. D genes are given only for firm matches. Some rows mark clone size as missing; the rest say once, few, many or name a class of expanded clone.

size: .
J: TRBJ2-2
length: 14
D: TRBD1
V: TRBV30
DNA: TGTGCCTCAAAACGCAGGGGGACCACCGGGGAGCTGTTTTTT
CDR3: CASKRRGTTGELFF

size: .
J: TRBJ2-5
length: 13
D: .
V: TRBV6-5
DNA: TGTGCCAGCAGGCCTACAGGGTTGGAGACCCAGTACTTC
CDR3: CASRPTGLETQYF

size: .
J: TRBJ2-7
length: 15
D: TRBD2
V: TRBV7-6
DNA: TGTGCCAGCGGGGCGGGCGAGCGGGAAATCTACGAGCAGTACTTC
CDR3: CASGAGEREIYEQYF

size: .
J: TRBJ2-1
length: 14
D: .
V: TRBV5-1
DNA: TGCGCCAGCAGCTTGGCAGGGACCTACAATGAGCAGTTCTTC
CDR3: CASSLAGTYNEQFF

size: few
J: TRBJ1-5
length: 15
D: TRBD1
V: TRBV6-5
DNA: TGTGCCAGCAGACCGGACAGGGGGGGCAATCAGCCCCAGCATTTT
CDR3: CASRPDRGGNQPQHF

size: .
J: TRBJ2-5
length: 15
D: .
V: TRBV28
DNA: TGTGCCAGTACTGAATGGCTGGCGGGGGCTGCGACCCAGTACTTC
CDR3: CASTEWLAGAATQYF

size: .
J: TRBJ2-2
length: 14
D: .
V: TRBV6-5
DNA: TGTGCCAGCAGGAATACCAGGGGCACCGGGGAGCTGTTTTTT
CDR3: CASRNTRGTGELFF

size: .
J: TRBJ2-5
length: 16
D: TRBD1
V: TRBV7-9
DNA: TGTGCCAGCAGCTTAGCGGGACAGGGGGCCAGAGAGACCCAGTACTTC
CDR3: CASSLAGQGARETQYF

size: few
J: TRBJ2-2
length: 18
D: TRBD1
V: TRBV7-9
DNA: TGTGCCAGCAGCTTATCCGGCAGGGGGTCAAGACTTGGCGGGGAGCTGTTTTTT
CDR3: CASSLSGRGSRLGGELFF

size: .
J: TRBJ1-2
length: 14
D: .
V: TRBV5-6
DNA: TGTGCCAGTAGCTTGTGGGCCGCGGGGGCTGGCTACACCTTC
CDR3: CASSLWAAGAGYTF

size: few
J: TRBJ2-5
length: 14
D: .
V: TRBV30
DNA: TGTGCCTGGAGCCCACAGGACCCTCAAGAGACCCAGTACTTC
CDR3: CAWSPQDPQETQYF

size: .
J: TRBJ2-3
length: 14
D: .
V: TRBV29-1
DNA: TGCAGCGTCAGCGACCTGCCTAGCACAGATACGCAGTATTTT
CDR3: CSVSDLPSTDTQYF

size: few
J: TRBJ2-3
length: 15
D: TRBD2
V: TRBV4-3
DNA: TGCGCCAGCAGCCTCGAGCGGGGACGGACAGATACGCAGTATTTT
CDR3: CASSLERGRTDTQYF